Following are 17 T cell receptor beta chains from one sample sequenced in a study of human T cells and chemical hapten exposure. Time point given: pre-sensitization, week 0. Regarding treatment: therapeutic diphenylcyclopropenone sensitization with weekly scalp DPC. Whole blood that had not been fractionated was the source of extracted total RNA. MiXCR was run by TCRdb on the RACE reads, yielding one entry per CDR3 protein. The repertoire has 56,000 or so distinct CDR3 sequences, approximately 10% of them found once; the top ten carry approximately 10%. Sequencing used whole blood, obtained in connection with sensitization to the hapten diphenylcyclopropenone (DPC). The receptors originated from a young woman with alopecia areata. Some clones in this sample may be carry-over from other donors' samples.

The table lists this clonotype with many counts. The genes are TRBV12-3 or TRBV12-4 and TRBJ1-2; D call uncertain. V was trimmed by 2 bases and J by 5 bases, leaving 0 bases between them. This CDR3 comprises 10 residues. In nucleotides, the CDR3 is TGTGCCAGCAGTTTATATGGCTACACCTTC. Translation gives CASSLYGYTF.

Many counts were recorded for this clonotype. The rearrangement joins TRBV4-1 to TRBJ1-4; D is unclear. CDR1 is MGHRA and CDR2 is YSYEKL in the germline V gene. V dropped 3 bases and J dropped 4 bases, with 6 bases sitting between them. The CDR3 spans 13 residues. CDR3 amino acids: CASSQWNNEKLFF. CDR3 bases: TGCGCCAGCAGCCAGTGGAATAATGAAAAACTGTTTTTT.

This clonotype was found many times. This chain uses TRBV5-1 with TRBJ2-3; D possibly corresponds to TRBD2 (6 bases). This CDR3 has 15 amino acids. The V gene's germline CDR1 is SGHRS and CDR2 YFSETQ. V was trimmed by 2 bases and J by 1 base, leaving 11 bases between them. CDR3 in DNA: TGCGCCAGCAGCTTTGAGTCTAGCGGCACAGATACGCAGTATTTT. It yields the protein CASSFESSGTDTQYF.

The J gene is TRBJ1-5, the V gene TRBV6-2 or TRBV6-3; D unclear. Germline values: CDR1 MNHEY, CDR2 SVGEGT. The CDR3 runs 13 residues. V was pared by 7 bases and J by 0 bases, with 7 bases between. DNA of the CDR3: TGTGCCAGCAATACCTATAGCAATCAGCCCCAGCATTTT. Translation: CASNTYSNQPQHF.

This clonotype was counted many times. V and J are TRBV7-2 and TRBJ2-3, with 7 positions matching TRBD2. This CDR3 region has 15 residues. V shed 5 bases, J shed 6 bases, and the junction held 11 bases outside the gene matches. Germline values: CDR1 SGHTA, CDR2 FQGNSA. CDR3 in amino acids: CASSPGGGGMDTQYF. The CDR3 DNA is TGTGCCAGCAGCCCCGGTGGCGGGGGAATGGATACGCAGTATTTT.

The chain links TRBV4-3 to TRBJ1-1; no clear D. There are 14 residues in the CDR3. Between the trimmed V and J ends, which lost 1 base and 2 bases, there was a span of 8 bases. Germline-derived CDR1 and CDR2 are LGHNA and YSLEER. CDR3 residues: CASSQVVGNTEAFF. CDR3 DNA: TGCGCCAGCAGCCAAGTAGTCGGCAACACTGAAGCTTTCTTT.

The chain uses TRBV28 and TRBJ1-3, with unresolved D. The length of the CDR3 is 14 residues. V dropped 4 bases and J dropped 2 bases, with 9 bases sitting between them. CDR1 is MDHEN and CDR2 is SYDVKM in the germline V gene. The CDR3, as DNA: TGTGCCAGCAGTTCCCGGACTCCTGGAAACACCATATATTTT. Encoded protein: CASSSRTPGNTIYF.

The gene calls are TRBV30 and TRBJ1-2; D gene ambiguous. Germline CDR1 reads GTSNPN; CDR2 reads SVGIG (reference sequence). V dropped 1 base and J dropped 5 bases, with 17 bases sitting between them. CDR3 length: 15 amino acids. This CDR3 is CAWSDPGSARYGYTF. The CDR3, as DNA: TGTGCCTGGAGTGACCCTGGGTCAGCGCGGTATGGCTACACCTTC.

This clonotype was counted at least ten times. This chain's CDR3 is CASSLRRTEAFF. CDR3 bases: TGTGCCAGCAGTTTGAGGAGGACTGAAGCTTTCTTT. The V gene is TRBV12-3 or TRBV12-4, the J gene TRBJ1-1; D ambiguous. V was shortened by 3 bases and J by 5 bases, with 7 bases between the two germline ends. This CDR3 contains 12 residues.

This clonotype was detected a few times. The chain combines TRBV11-2 with TRBJ2-5; the D gene is possibly TRBD1 (5 bases). V was shortened by 5 bases and J by 5 bases, with 15 bases between the two germline ends. Germline CDR1 SGHAT, CDR2 FQNNGV. CDR3 length: 14 residues. The CDR3 region is CASSQPQGGETQYF. The CDR3 DNA reads TGTGCCAGCAGCCAACCCCAGGGTGGGGAGACCCAGTACTTC. Complete variable domain (other parts from reference TRBV11-2 and TRBJ2-5): EAGVAQSPRYKIIEKRQSVAFWCNPISGHATLYWYQQILGQGPKLLIQFQNNGVVDDSQLPKDRFSAERLKGVDSTLKIQPAKLEDSAVYLCASSQPQGGETQYFGPGTRLLVL.

This clonotype came up a few times. CDR3: CSVGQGAANEKLFF. Here the CDR3 DNA reads TGCAGCGTGGGACAGGGGGCAGCTAATGAAAAACTGTTTTTT. The chain links TRBV29-1 to TRBJ1-4; 12 bases are a match to TRBD1. The CDR3 runs 14 residues. After removal of 6 bases from V and 3 bases from J, the junction contained 2 bases not matched to a gene. The germline gives CDR1 SQVTM, CDR2 ANQGSEA.

This clonotype occurred many times. The rearrangement links TRBV5-1 to TRBJ2-5, with 11 bases fitting TRBD1. Germline trimming cut 3 bases from V and 9 bases from J; bases unmatched to any gene: 13. Germline V gives CDR1 SGHRS, CDR2 YFSETQ. The CDR3 is made up of 16 amino acids. Here the CDR3 DNA reads TGCGCCAGCAGCTGGGGAGCGGACAGGGGGCAAGCAGCCCAGTACTTC. Its translation is CASSWGADRGQAAQYF.

The V and J genes are TRBV2 and TRBJ2-3, with D maybe TRBD1 (6 bases). The length of the CDR3 is 16 residues. Germline CDR1 SNHLY, CDR2 FYNNEI. V shed 7 bases and J shed 3 bases, with 20 bases lying between them. The CDR3 DNA reads as TGTGCCAGCAATCCCGGGGACATTCTGTTTACAGATACGCAGTATTTT. This sequence encodes CASNPGDILFTDTQYF.

The chain employs TRBV7-2 and TRBJ2-7; D is perhaps TRBD1 or TRBD2 (6 bases each). Germline assignment: CDR1 SGHTA and CDR2 FQGNSA. This CDR3 has 15 residues. Trimming pared 6 bases from V and 4 bases from J, leaving 19 bases between. The CDR3 DNA reads TGTGCCAGCAGTTTTCTGGGGGCTAGCGTGTACGAGCAGTACTTC. Translated: CASSFLGASVYEQYF.

This clonotype was seen repeatedly, ten times or more. The gene calls are TRBV18 and TRBJ2-2; a possible D gene is TRBD2 (5 bases). CDR1 and CDR2 (germline): KGHSH, LQKENI. V was shortened by 3 bases and J by 3 bases, with 8 bases between the two germline ends. This CDR3 spans 14 amino acids. CDR3 protein: CASSPNGDTGELFF. The CDR3 DNA reads as TGTGCCAGCTCACCCAACGGGGACACCGGGGAGCTGTTTTTT.

This clonotype was seen only a few times. This chain uses TRBV4-1 with TRBJ2-2; 7 positions match TRBD1. Germline V gene lookup returns CDR1 MGHRA and CDR2 YSYEKL. The CDR3 runs to 21 residues. V lost 3 bases and J lost 1; bases outside the gene matches: 20. The CDR3 DNA reads as TGCGCCAGCAGCCATCACTCAATGACCTCAGGGACAGAGCAGAACACCGGGGAGCTGTTTTTT. It specifies CASSHHSMTSGTEQNTGELFF.

This clonotype was seen only a few times. The chain is built from TRBV5-1 and TRBJ2-3, with 8 bases aligning to TRBD1. The junction had 7 bases not matched to a gene; V was cut back by 6 bases and J by 1 base. CDR1 and CDR2 (germline): SGHRS, YFSETQ. The CDR3 is 15 amino acids. Here the CDR3 DNA reads TGCGCCAGCACCCTGACAGGGGTTGGCACAGATACGCAGTATTTT. Amino acid sequence: CASTLTGVGTDTQYF.